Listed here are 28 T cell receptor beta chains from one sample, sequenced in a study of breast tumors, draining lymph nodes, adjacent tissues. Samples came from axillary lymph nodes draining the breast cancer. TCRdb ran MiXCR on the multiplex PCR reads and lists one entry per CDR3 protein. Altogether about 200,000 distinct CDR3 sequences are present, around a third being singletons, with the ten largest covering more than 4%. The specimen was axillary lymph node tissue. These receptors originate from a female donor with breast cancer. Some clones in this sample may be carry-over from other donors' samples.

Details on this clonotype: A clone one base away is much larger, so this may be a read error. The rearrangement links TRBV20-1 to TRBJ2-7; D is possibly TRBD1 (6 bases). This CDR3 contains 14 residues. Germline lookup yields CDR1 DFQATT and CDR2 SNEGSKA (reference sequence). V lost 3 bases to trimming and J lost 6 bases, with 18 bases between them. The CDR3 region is CSASRDTRTSEQYF. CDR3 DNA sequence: TGCAGTGCTAGCCGGGACACCCGGACCTCCGAGCAGTACTTC.

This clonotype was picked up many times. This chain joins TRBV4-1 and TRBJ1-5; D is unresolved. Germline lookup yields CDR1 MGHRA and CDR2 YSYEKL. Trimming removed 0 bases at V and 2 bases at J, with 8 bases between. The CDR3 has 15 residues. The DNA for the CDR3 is TGCGCCAGCAGCCAAGATTACCTCGGCAATCAGCCCCAGCATTTT. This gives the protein CASSQDYLGNQPQHF.

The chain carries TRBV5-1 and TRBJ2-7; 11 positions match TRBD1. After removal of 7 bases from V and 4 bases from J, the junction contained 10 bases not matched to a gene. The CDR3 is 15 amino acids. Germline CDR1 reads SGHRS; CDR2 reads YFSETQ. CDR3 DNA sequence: TGCGCCAGCTCTACTCAAGGGACAGGGGGGTACGAGCAGTACTTC. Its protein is CASSTQGTGGYEQYF.

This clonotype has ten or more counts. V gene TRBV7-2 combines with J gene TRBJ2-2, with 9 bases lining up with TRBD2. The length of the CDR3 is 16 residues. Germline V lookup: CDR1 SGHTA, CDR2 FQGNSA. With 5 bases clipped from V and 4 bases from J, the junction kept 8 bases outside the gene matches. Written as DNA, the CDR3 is TGTGCCAGCAGCCCGCTGGGGACTAGCTTCACCGGGGAGCTGTTTTTT. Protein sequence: CASSPLGTSFTGELFF.

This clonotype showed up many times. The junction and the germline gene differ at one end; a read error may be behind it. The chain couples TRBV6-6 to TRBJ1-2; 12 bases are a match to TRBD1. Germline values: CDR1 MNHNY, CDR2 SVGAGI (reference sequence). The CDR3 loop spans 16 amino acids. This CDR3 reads CASSHSGGQGAGGYTF. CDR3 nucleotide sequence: TGTGCCAGCAGTCACTCGGGGGGACAGGGGGCGGGTGGCTACACCTTC.

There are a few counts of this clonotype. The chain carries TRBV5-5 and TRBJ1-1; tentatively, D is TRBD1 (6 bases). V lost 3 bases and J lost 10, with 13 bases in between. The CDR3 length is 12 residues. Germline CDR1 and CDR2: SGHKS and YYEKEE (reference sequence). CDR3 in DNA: TGTGCCAGCAGCTCTGACACAGGGATAGCTTTCTTT. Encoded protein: CASSSDTGIAFF. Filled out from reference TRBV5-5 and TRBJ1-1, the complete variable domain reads DAGVTQSPTHLIKTRGQQVTLRCSPISGHKSVSWYQQVLGQGPQFIFQYYEKEERGRGNFPDRFSARQFPNYSSELNVNALLLGDSALYLCASSSDTGIAFFGQGTRLTVV.

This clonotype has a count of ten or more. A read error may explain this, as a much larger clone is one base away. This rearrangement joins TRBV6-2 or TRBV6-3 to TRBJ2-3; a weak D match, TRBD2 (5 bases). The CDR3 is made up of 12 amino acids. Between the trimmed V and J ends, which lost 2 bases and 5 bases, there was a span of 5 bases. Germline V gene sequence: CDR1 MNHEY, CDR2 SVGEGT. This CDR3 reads CASSYEGDTQYF. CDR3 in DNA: TGTGCCAGCAGTTACGAGGGAGATACGCAGTATTTT.

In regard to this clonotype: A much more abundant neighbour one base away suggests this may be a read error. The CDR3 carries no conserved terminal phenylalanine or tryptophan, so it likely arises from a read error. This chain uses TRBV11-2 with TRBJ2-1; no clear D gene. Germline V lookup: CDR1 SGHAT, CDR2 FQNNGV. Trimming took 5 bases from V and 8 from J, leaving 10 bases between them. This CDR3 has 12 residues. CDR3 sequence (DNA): TGTGCCAGCAGCCCGACGAATGATGAGCAGTTCTCC. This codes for CASSPTNDEQFS.

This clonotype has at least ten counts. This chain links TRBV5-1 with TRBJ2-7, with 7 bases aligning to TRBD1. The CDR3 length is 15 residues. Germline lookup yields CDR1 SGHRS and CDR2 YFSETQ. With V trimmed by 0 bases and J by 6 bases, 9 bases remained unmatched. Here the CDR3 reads CASSLGKQGPTEQYF. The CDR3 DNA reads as TGCGCCAGCAGCTTGGGGAAACAGGGGCCCACCGAGCAGTACTTC.

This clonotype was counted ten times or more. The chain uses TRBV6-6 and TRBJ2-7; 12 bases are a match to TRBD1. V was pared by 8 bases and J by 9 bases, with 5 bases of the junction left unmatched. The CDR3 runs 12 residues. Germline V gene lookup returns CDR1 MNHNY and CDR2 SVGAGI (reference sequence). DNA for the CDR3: TGTGCCAGCGGGACAGGGGGCAGCGGGCAGTACTTC. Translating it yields CASGTGGSGQYF.

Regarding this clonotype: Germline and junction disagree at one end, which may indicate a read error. DNA for the CDR3: TGCAGTGCTAGCACAGGGCAGGAATTGAACACTAAAGCTTTCTTT. Its translation is CSASTGQELNTKAFF. V gene TRBV20-1 combines with J gene TRBJ1-1, with a tentative D call TRBD1 (6 bases). The CDR3 spans 15 residues. Germline V CDR1 and CDR2: DFQATT, SNEGSKA (reference sequence).

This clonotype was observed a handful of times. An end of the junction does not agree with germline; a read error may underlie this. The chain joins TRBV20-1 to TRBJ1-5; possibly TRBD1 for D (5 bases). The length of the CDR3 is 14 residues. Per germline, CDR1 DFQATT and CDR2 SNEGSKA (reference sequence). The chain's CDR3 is CSARDTGTNPPQHF. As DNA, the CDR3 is TGCAGTGCTAGAGATACGGGGACCAATCCGCCCCAGCATTTT.

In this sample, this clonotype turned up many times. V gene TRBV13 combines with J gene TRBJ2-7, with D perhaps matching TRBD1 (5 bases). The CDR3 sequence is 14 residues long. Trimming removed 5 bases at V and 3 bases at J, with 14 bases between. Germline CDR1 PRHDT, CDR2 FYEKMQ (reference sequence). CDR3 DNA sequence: TGTGCCAGCAGCCCTATCGACAGACTCTACGAGCAGTACTTC. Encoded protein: CASSPIDRLYEQYF.

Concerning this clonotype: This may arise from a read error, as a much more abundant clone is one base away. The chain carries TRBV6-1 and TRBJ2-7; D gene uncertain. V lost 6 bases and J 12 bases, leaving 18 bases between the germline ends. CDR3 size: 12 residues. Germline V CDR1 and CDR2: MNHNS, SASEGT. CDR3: CASSHFGPRSYF. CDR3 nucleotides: TGTGCCAGCAGCCACTTTGGGCCAAGGTCGTACTTC.

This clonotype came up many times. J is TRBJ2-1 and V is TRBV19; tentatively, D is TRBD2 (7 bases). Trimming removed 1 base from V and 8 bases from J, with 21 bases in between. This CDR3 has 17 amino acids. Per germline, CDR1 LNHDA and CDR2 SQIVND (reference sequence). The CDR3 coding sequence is TGTGCCAGTAGTATAGGAGGGGGGGGGCTACCTTCCCATGAGCAGTTCTTC. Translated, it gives CASSIGGGGLPSHEQFF.

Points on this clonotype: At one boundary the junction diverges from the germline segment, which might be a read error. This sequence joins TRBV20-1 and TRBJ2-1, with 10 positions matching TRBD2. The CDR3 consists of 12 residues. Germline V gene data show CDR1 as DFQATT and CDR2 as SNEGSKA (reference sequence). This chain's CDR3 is CRAGGPGNEQFF. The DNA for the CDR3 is TGTCGAGCGGGAGGGCCGGGAAATGAGCAGTTCTTC.

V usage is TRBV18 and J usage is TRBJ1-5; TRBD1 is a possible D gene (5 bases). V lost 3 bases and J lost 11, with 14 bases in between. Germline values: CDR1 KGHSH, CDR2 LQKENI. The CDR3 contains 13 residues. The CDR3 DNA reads TGTGCCAGCTCACCTGCGGGGCAAGAGACCCAGCATTTT. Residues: CASSPAGQETQHF.

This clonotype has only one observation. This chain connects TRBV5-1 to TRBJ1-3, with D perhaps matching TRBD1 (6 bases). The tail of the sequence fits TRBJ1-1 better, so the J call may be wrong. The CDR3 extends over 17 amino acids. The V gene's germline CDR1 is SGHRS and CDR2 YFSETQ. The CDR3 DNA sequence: TGCGCCAGCAGCATTACTGGCTCCGGGACATCCCACACTGAAGCTTTCTTT. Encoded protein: CASSITGSGTSHTEAFF.

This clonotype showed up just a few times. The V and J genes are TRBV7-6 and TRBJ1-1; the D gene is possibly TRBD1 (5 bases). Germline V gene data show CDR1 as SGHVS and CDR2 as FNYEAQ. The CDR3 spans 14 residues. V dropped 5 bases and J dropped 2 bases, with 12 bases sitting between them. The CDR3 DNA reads TGTGCCAGCAGCGCCGGGGCAGTCAACACTGAAGCTTTCTTT. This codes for CASSAGAVNTEAFF.

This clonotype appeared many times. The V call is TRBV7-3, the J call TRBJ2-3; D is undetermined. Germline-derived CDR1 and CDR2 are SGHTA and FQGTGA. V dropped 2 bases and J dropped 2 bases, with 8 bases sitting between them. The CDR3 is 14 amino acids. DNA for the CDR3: TGTGCCAGCAGCTTATCTGCGGTCACAGATACGCAGTATTTT. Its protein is CASSLSAVTDTQYF.

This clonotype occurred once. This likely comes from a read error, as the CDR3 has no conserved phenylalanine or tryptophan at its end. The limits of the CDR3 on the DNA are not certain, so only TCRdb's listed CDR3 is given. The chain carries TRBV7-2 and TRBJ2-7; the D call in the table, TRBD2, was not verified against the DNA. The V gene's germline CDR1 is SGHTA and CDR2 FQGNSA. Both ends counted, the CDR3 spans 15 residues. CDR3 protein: CASSLGSGLVNEQHL.

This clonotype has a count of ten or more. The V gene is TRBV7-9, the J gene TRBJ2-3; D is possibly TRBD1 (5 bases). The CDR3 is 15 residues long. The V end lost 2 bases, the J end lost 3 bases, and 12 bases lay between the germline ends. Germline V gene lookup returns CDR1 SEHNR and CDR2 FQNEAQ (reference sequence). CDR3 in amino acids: CASSLRQGRTDTQYF. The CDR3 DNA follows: TGTGCCAGCAGCTTACGGCAGGGTCGGACAGATACGCAGTATTTT.

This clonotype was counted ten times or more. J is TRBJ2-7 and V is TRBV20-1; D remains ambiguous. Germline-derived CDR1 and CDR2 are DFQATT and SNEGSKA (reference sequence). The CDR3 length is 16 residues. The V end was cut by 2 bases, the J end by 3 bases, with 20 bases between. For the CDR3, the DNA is TGCAGTGCTAGACGCCGACGGAGTGCCCGAGACTACGAGCAGTACTTC. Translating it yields CSARRRRSARDYEQYF.

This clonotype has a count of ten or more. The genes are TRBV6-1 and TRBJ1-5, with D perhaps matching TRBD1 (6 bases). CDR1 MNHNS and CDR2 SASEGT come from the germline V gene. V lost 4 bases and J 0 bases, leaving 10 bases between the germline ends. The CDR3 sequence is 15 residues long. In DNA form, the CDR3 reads TGTGCCAGCAGTGGTGGGACAAATAGCAATCAGCCCCAGCATTTT. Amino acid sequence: CASSGGTNSNQPQHF.

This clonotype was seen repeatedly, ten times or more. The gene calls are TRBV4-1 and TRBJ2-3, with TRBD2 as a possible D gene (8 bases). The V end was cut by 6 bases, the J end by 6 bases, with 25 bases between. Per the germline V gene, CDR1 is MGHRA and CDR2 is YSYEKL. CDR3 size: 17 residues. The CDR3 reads CASSLTGTRGQVDTQYF. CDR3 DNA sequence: TGCGCCAGCAGTCTTACCGGGACTAGGGGGCAGGTGGATACGCAGTATTTT.

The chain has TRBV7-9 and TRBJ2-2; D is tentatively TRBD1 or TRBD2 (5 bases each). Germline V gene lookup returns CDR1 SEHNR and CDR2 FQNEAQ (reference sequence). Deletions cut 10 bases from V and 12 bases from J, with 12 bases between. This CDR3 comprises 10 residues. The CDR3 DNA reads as TGTGCCATTTCGCCGGGACAGCTGTTTTTT. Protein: CAISPGQLFF. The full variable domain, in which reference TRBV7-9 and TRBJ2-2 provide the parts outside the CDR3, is DTGVSQNPRHKITKRGQNVTFRCDPISEHNRLYWYRQTLGQGPEFLTYFQNEAQLEKSRLLSDRFSAERPKGSFSTLEIQRTEQGDSAMYLCAISPGQLFFGEGSRLTVL.

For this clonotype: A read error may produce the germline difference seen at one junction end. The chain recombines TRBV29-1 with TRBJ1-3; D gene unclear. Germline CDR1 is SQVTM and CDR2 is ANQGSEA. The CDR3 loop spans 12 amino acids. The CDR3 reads CSFDGSGNTIYF. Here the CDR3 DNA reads TGCAGCTTTGACGGCTCTGGAAACACCATATATTTT.

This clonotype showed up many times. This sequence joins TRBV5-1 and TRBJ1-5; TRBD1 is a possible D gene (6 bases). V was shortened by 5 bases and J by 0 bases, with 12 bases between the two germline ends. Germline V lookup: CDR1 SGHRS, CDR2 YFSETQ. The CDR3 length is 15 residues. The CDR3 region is CASRSGTNSNQPQHF. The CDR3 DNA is TGCGCCAGCAGATCCGGGACAAATAGCAATCAGCCCCAGCATTTT.